This T cell receptor beta chain came from a study of CD8 T cells in Susac syndrome. It was with random hexamers that about 0.45 to 1 ug RNA was reverse transcribed. MiXCR, run by TCRdb on the immunoSEQ multiplex PCR reads, gives a single entry per CDR3 protein. Altogether some 100,000 distinct CDR3 sequences are present, 85% to 95% being singletons, with the ten largest covering around 0.085%. CDR3 length equals 15 residues. The germline V gene encodes CDR1 MNHEY and CDR2 SVGAGI. The ends were cut back, 5 bases at V and 3 bases at J, with 15 bases in the middle. This clonotype came up a few times. The sequencing input was CD4+ T cells from PBMCs. J is TRBJ2-3 and V is TRBV6-5; TRBD1 might be the D (6 bases). This receptor was taken from a human donor with multiple sclerosis. The CDR3 loop is CASSRTGLRTDTQYF. In nucleotides, the CDR3 is TGTGCCAGCAGTCGAACAGGGCTGAGGACAGATACGCAGTATTTT.